The T cell receptor (beta chain) under discussion was sequenced for a study of shared T cell receptors in the human thymus. Looked up from germline, CDR1 is SGHDN and CDR2 is FVKESK. V gave up 3 bases and J gave up 2 bases; unmatched junction bases: 4. The CDR3 is 16 amino acids. Some clones are missing from TCRdb's copy, which holds only in-frame ones; the method was immunoSEQ multiplex PCR. The data hold just under 550,000 clones, with 70% to 80% observed a single time. These data were also filed under a second study, of human thymus T cells. This second report adds: Donors consisted of healthy Finnish infants (having corrective surgery for congenital heart defects). The study used thymus tissue resected during corrective heart surgery. Thymic as well as blood repertoires seemed to favor certain V and J genes unevenly. Among unrelated individuals, related research reported thymic repertoires that overlapped highly.

V gene TRBV14 combines with J gene TRBJ2-1; 10 positions match TRBD2. Specimen: thymocytes. This sequence originates from a boy in the first two years of life with a congenital heart defect. The CDR3 reads CASSHRTSGAYNEQFF. CDR3 DNA sequence: TGTGCCAGCAGCCACCGAACTAGCGGGGCCTACAATGAGCAGTTCTTC. Filled out from reference TRBV14 and TRBJ2-1, the complete variable domain reads EAGVTQFPSHSVIEKGQTVTLRCDPISGHDNLYWYRRVMGKEIKFLLHFVKESKQDESGMPNNRFLAERTGGTYSTLKVQPAELEDSGVYFCASSHRTSGAYNEQFFGPGTRLTVL.